This record looks at one T cell receptor (beta chain) sequence and its context. The entry originates in a study of blood T cell repertoires in COVID-19. Whole-study context: Sources were T cells, B-cell-depleted T cells, or PBMCs; the material itself was cDNA or gDNA.

In germline, CDR1 is LNHDA, CDR2 SQIVND (reference sequence). This CDR3 is 14 amino acids long. The V segment lost 10 bases and the J segment 1 base; nucleotides outside the gene matches: 4. Original processing methods: Amplifying reference gene primers gave estimates of nucleated cell counts. Produced via immunoSEQ multiplex PCR; TCRdb's table is partial and in-frame only. The V and J calls and clone size are taken from that table; D and trimming were inferred from the DNA. Of roughly 80,000 clones in the sample, under 85% were seen once. The receptor comes from a human donor in a cohort sampled during active COVID-19. The genes are TRBV19 and TRBJ2-3, with TRBD2 matching 11 bases. Sequencing was carried out using peripheral blood. Here the CDR3 reads CATRTSGRTDTQYF. The CDR3 bases are TGTGCCACCAGGACTAGCGGGCGCACAGATACGCAGTATTTT.